The T cell receptor beta chain under discussion was sequenced for a study of T cell repertoires in cytomegalovirus infection. Study-wide context: Both CMV infection and a matching HLA type were indicated by public TCR beta signatures.

This clonotype was detected only a few times. The antigen remains unidentified. CDR3 size: 14 residues. Trimming took 0 bases from V and 5 from J, leaving 10 bases between them. Germline CDR1 reads MNHEY; CDR2 reads SVGAGI. TCRdb re-derived calls from the reads in MiXCR, one entry per CDR3 protein. The sample has roughly 350,000 distinct CDR3 sequences; roughly 36% are singletons. The TCR was taken from a human donor in good health (CMV status not recorded). Some clones in this sample may be carry-over from other donors' samples. The specimen comprised cultured PBMCs, sampled from culture after CMV antigen stimulation. The V gene is TRBV6-5, the J gene TRBJ2-5; no reliable D call. This CDR3 is CASSYSRGWETQYF. As DNA, the CDR3 is TGTGCCAGCAGTTACTCGAGAGGATGGGAGACCCAGTACTTC.